This TCR beta chain was obtained from a study of technical replicates of blood from several donors. The germline V gene has CDR1 SGDLS and CDR2 YYNGEE. The ends lost 3 bases at V and 8 bases at J; junction bases unmatched: 7. CDR3 length: 14 amino acids. Method: immunoSEQ multiplex PCR; TCRdb's copy keeps in-frame clones and lacks some. The sample carries 100,000 or so clones, roughly 95% recorded once. This chain joins TRBV9 and TRBJ1-4, with 7 bases that match TRBD1. The origin of this receptor is a human donor in good health. The sequenced sample consisted of T cells isolated from PBMCs. The CDR3 nucleotides are TGTGCCAGCAGCGCCCGGGACAGTCTCGAAAAACTGTTTTTT. It translates to CASSARDSLEKLFF. The full variable domain, its missing parts supplied by reference TRBV9 and TRBJ1-4, is DSGVTQTPKHLITATGQRVTLRCSPRSGDLSVYWYQQSLDQGLQFLIQYYNGEERAKGNILERFSAQQFPDLHSELNLSSLELGDSALYFCASSARDSLEKLFFGSGTQLSVL.